The entry below gives a single T cell receptor beta chain sequence along with its context. The antigen is unknown. Quantitative 5'-RACE with molecular barcodes generated TCR beta libraries. TCRdb passed the 5' RACE reads through MiXCR, listing each CDR3 protein once. The repertoire holds 470,000 or so distinct CDR3 sequences, roughly 25% seen once, with 0.89% in the top ten. These data originate in a study of CD8 T cells in ankylosing spondylitis. Notes on the study in general: Disease-linked clones were CD8+ and relatively rare in peripheral blood. Significant enrichment of disease-linked clones was reported in matched ankylosing spondylitis synovial fluid. A TCR beta motif of eight or nine highly homologous variants seemed to mark ankylosing spondylitis blood.

The length of the CDR3 is 15 residues. V lost 7 bases and J lost 9; bases outside the gene matches: 11. CDR1 is KGHDR, CDR2 SFDVKD, per germline. V usage is TRBV24-1 and J usage is TRBJ2-1, with TRBD2 matching 10 bases. This clonotype was obtained from a male donor with ankylosing spondylitis. Sequencing input: blood, either unsorted or a sorted T cell fraction (not recorded which). The CDR3 reads CATSPGTSVTGEQFF. The DNA for the CDR3 is TGTGCCACCAGCCCCGGGACTAGCGTGACCGGTGAGCAGTTCTTC.